A selection of T cell receptor beta chains follows, all from one sample in a study of post-analysis software for immune sequencing data. A single record per CDR3 protein comes from TCRdb applying MiXCR to the PCR reads. Found here are roughly 200,000 distinct CDR3 sequences, 25% to 30% of them singletons; the top ten hold 3% to 3.5%. Sequencing was done on a sample of blood. The receptors come from a girl aged 2-17 years with multiple sclerosis. Each CDR3 is given with its conserved first and last residue. The order of the fields is V gene, CDR3 protein.

v_call: TRBV6-5; cdr3_aa: CASARTGELRSSPLHF
v_call: TRBV5-1; cdr3_aa: CASSLAYGTRTDTQYF
v_call: TRBV19; cdr3_aa: CASQESFYNEQFF
v_call: TRBV20-1; cdr3_aa: CSAREGSGFTDTQYF
v_call: TRBV6-5; cdr3_aa: CASSYGETGRAGYFF
v_call: TRBV28; cdr3_aa: CASSLIGDITYEQYF
v_call: TRBV20-1; cdr3_aa: CSARNRGVYEQYF
v_call: TRBV20-1; cdr3_aa: CSARGLAGDPQTYEQYF
v_call: TRBV5-1; cdr3_aa: CASSPGINWEIYEQYF
v_call: TRBV14; cdr3_aa: CASSQATGTGAYNEQFF
v_call: TRBV6-5; cdr3_aa: CASSWTANSYNEQFF
v_call: TRBV18; cdr3_aa: CASSPPGITSVGNTEAFF
v_call: TRBV5-1; cdr3_aa: CASSLWTGRSTDTQYF
v_call: TRBV6-1; cdr3_aa: CASSEAAGVIYNERFF
v_call: TRBV7-6; cdr3_aa: CASSPRTGAEAFF
v_call: TRBV2; cdr3_aa: CASSEVREQPQHF
v_call: TRBV6-1; cdr3_aa: CASSEWDRGQGYGYTF
v_call: TRBV14; cdr3_aa: CASSRQGHYGYTF
v_call: TRBV10-1; cdr3_aa: CASPFEEQYF
v_call: TRBV4-1; cdr3_aa: CASSQVGENTEAFF
v_call: TRBV20-1; cdr3_aa: CSARRSGGAGTDTQYF
v_call: TRBV6-4; cdr3_aa: CASSDDHGANVLTF
v_call: TRBV20-1; cdr3_aa: CSVPRVAGGPYEQYF
v_call: TRBV12-3/TRBV12-4; cdr3_aa: CASSLDRGEGYEQYF
v_call: TRBV6-2/TRBV6-3; cdr3_aa: CASRTSGSGNEQFF
v_call: TRBV7-9; cdr3_aa: CASSSQGGNYNEQFF
v_call: TRBV3-1; cdr3_aa: CASSQNGDSYEQYF
v_call: TRBV29-1; cdr3_aa: CSVVYRGGNQPQHF
v_call: TRBV28; cdr3_aa: CASSFTLRVIRYEQYF
v_call: TRBV20-1; cdr3_aa: CSARDRRTGHNEQFF
v_call: TRBV28; cdr3_aa: CASRGGAVRSGANVLTF
v_call: TRBV29-1; cdr3_aa: CSVEVGETQYF